This TCR beta chain was captured in a study of OX40 agonist ivuxolimab in advanced cancers. Study in general: Every 2 weeks, patients received ivuxolimab intravenously, dosed at 0.01 to 10 mg/kg. One patient with hepatocellular carcinoma and two with cutaneous melanoma, three in all, had partial responses. General study findings and limits: There were also nonresponders showing low normalized T-cell clonal expansion.

Trimming pared 10 bases from V and 0 bases from J, leaving 16 bases between. There are 15 residues in the CDR3. Germline V CDR1 and CDR2: SNHLY, FYNNEI. TCRdb's table, derived via immunoSEQ multiplex PCR, lists solely in-frame clones and lacks some. The table shows about 120,000 clones, with roughly nine tenths occurring only once. About this clone itself: Its antigen remains unidentified.

The receptor comes from an adult with an advanced solid tumor such as melanoma, head and neck, liver or kidney cancer. The genes are TRBV2 and TRBJ2-4; unclear D gene. The sample consisted of CD4+ or CD8+ T cells sorted from blood, taken in a trial of the OX40 agonist ivuxolimab. The CDR3 nucleotides are TGTGCCACCAACGGCCCCGGTTTAGCCAAAAACATTCAGTACTTC. Encoded protein: CATNGPGLAKNIQYF.